Given below is one T cell receptor (beta chain) in context. As handled by the study authors: Estimation of nucleated cell counts was performed using reference gene primer amplification. Only in-frame clones appear in the TCRdb table, and some are missing; sequencing was by immunoSEQ multiplex PCR. V and J calls and clone size follow that table, whereas D and trimming were derived from the DNA. The data hold under 200,000 clones, with approximately 81% observed a single time. This entry is derived from a study of blood T cell repertoires in COVID-19. Study at large: PBMCs, B-cell-depleted T cells, or T cells were the source of the cDNA or gDNA that made up the material.

This CDR3 is 14 amino acids long. V lost 4 bases and J 4 bases, leaving 12 bases between the germline ends. The germline V gene has CDR1 LGHNA and CDR2 YSLEER. The sequenced material came from peripheral blood. The chain joins TRBV4-3 to TRBJ2-3; D gene unclear. This TCR was recovered from a man aged 35 to 55 with acute or convalescent COVID-19. CDR3 in DNA: TGCGCCAGCAGCCGTTCCGGTCAGGCAGATACGCAGTATTTT. Protein product: CASSRSGQADTQYF.